These T cell receptor beta chains were read from a single sample in a study of lymphopenia after photon versus proton radiotherapy. This table comes from immunoSEQ multiplex PCR, and its TCRdb copy is limited to in-frame clones, with some not included. The table records approximately 150,000 clones, approximately 86% of them present only once. The material sequenced was peripheral blood, taken from a patient treated with photon-based radiotherapy. Receptors originate from a man aged 50 to 59 with gastric cancer. The CDR3 runs from the conserved cysteine through the conserved F or W. D genes are given only for firm matches. Size values are once, few and many counts, or a class for expanded clones, and some rows have none.

d_call: TRBD2; j_call: TRBJ2-5; cdr3_length: 16; v_call: TRBV6-1; clone_size: NA; cdr3_aa: CASSEGVAGGYETQYF; cdr3_nt: TGTGCCAGCAGTGAAGGCGTAGCGGGAGGGTATGAGACCCAGTACTTC
d_call: TRBD1; j_call: TRBJ2-2; cdr3_length: 16; v_call: TRBV13; clone_size: NA; cdr3_aa: CASSPAGGPNTGELFF; cdr3_nt: TGTGCCAGCAGCCCTGCAGGGGGCCCGAACACCGGGGAGCTGTTTTTT
d_call: NA; j_call: TRBJ2-1; cdr3_length: 16; v_call: TRBV9; clone_size: NA; cdr3_aa: CASSPTTGTVGNEQFF; cdr3_nt: TGTGCCAGCAGCCCCACGACCGGGACCGTCGGGAATGAGCAGTTCTTC
d_call: NA; j_call: TRBJ1-4; cdr3_length: 13; v_call: TRBV14; clone_size: NA; cdr3_aa: CASSYRTNEKLFF; cdr3_nt: TGTGCCAGCAGTTACCGAACTAATGAAAAACTGTTTTTT
d_call: NA; j_call: TRBJ2-7; cdr3_length: 14; v_call: TRBV19; clone_size: NA; cdr3_aa: CASSIRIGDYEQYF; cdr3_nt: TGTGCCAGTAGTATTCGAATTGGAGACTACGAGCAGTACTTC
d_call: TRBD1; j_call: TRBJ1-5; cdr3_length: 15; v_call: TRBV19; clone_size: NA; cdr3_aa: CASSIDPYRGQPQHF; cdr3_nt: TGTGCCAGTAGTATAGATCCCTACAGGGGCCAGCCCCAGCATTTT
d_call: TRBD1; j_call: TRBJ1-3; cdr3_length: 13; v_call: TRBV2; clone_size: NA; cdr3_aa: CASRQGAGNTIYF; cdr3_nt: TGTGCCAGTAGACAGGGGGCCGGAAACACCATATATTTT
d_call: TRBD2; j_call: TRBJ2-1; cdr3_length: 15; v_call: TRBV5-8; clone_size: NA; cdr3_aa: CASSLRLAGGNEQFF; cdr3_nt: TGTGCCAGCAGCTTACGCCTAGCGGGGGGCAATGAGCAGTTCTTC
d_call: NA; j_call: TRBJ1-5; cdr3_length: 13; v_call: TRBV7-2; clone_size: NA; cdr3_aa: CASNVGGNQPQHF; cdr3_nt: TGTGCCAGCAACGTAGGGGGGAATCAGCCCCAGCATTTT
d_call: NA; j_call: TRBJ2-1; cdr3_length: 15; v_call: TRBV7-3; clone_size: NA; cdr3_aa: CASSLGGGTPNEQFF; cdr3_nt: TGTGCCAGCAGCTTAGGTGGCGGGACCCCTAATGAGCAGTTCTTC
d_call: NA; j_call: TRBJ2-5; cdr3_length: 15; v_call: TRBV21-1; clone_size: NA; cdr3_aa: CASRSRQGNQETQYF; cdr3_nt: TGTGCCAGCAGGAGTAGACAGGGAAACCAAGAGACCCAGTACTTC
d_call: TRBD1; j_call: TRBJ1-2; cdr3_length: 14; v_call: TRBV6-5; clone_size: once; cdr3_aa: CASSARQGADGYTF; cdr3_nt: TGTGCCAGCAGTGCAAGGCAGGGGGCTGATGGCTACACCTTC
d_call: NA; j_call: TRBJ2-7; cdr3_length: 19; v_call: TRBV5-6; clone_size: NA; cdr3_aa: CASSLAPMGSQKGSYEQYF; cdr3_nt: TGTGCCAGCAGCTTGGCCCCAATGGGCTCCCAGAAAGGCTCCTACGAGCAGTACTTC
d_call: NA; j_call: TRBJ1-5; cdr3_length: 15; v_call: TRBV19; clone_size: NA; cdr3_aa: CASSIGRSRSQPQHF; cdr3_nt: TGTGCCAGTAGTATCGGCAGGTCGAGGAGTCAGCCCCAGCATTTT
d_call: NA; j_call: TRBJ2-7; cdr3_length: 11; v_call: TRBV6-5; clone_size: NA; cdr3_aa: CASRGGYEQYF; cdr3_nt: TGTGCCAGCAGAGGCGGTTACGAGCAGTACTTC
d_call: NA; j_call: TRBJ1-1; cdr3_length: 11; v_call: TRBV29-1; clone_size: once; cdr3_aa: CSVNMGTEAFF; cdr3_nt: TGCAGCGTTAACATGGGGACTGAAGCTTTCTTT
d_call: NA; j_call: TRBJ1-5; cdr3_length: 15; v_call: TRBV5-5; clone_size: NA; cdr3_aa: CASSLEGYSNQPQHF; cdr3_nt: TGTGCCAGCAGCTTGGAAGGTTATAGCAATCAGCCCCAGCATTTT
d_call: TRBD1; j_call: TRBJ2-5; cdr3_length: 15; v_call: TRBV27; clone_size: NA; cdr3_aa: CASSDTWGQQETQYF; cdr3_nt: TGTGCCAGCAGTGATACCTGGGGACAGCAAGAGACCCAGTACTTC
d_call: TRBD1; j_call: TRBJ1-1; cdr3_length: 16; v_call: TRBV19; clone_size: NA; cdr3_aa: CASGRLGQGTDTEAFF; cdr3_nt: TGTGCCAGTGGGCGACTCGGACAGGGGACGGACACTGAAGCTTTCTTT
d_call: TRBD1; j_call: TRBJ1-2; cdr3_length: 14; v_call: TRBV18; clone_size: NA; cdr3_aa: CASSPPDRSTGYTF; cdr3_nt: TGTGCCAGCTCACCACCGGACAGGAGTACTGGCTACACCTTC
d_call: NA; j_call: TRBJ2-2; cdr3_length: 16; v_call: TRBV7-3; clone_size: NA; cdr3_aa: CASSLEGIRGTGELFF; cdr3_nt: TGTGCCAGCAGCTTAGAGGGAATAAGGGGCACCGGGGAGCTGTTTTTT
d_call: NA; j_call: TRBJ2-1; cdr3_length: 15; v_call: TRBV4-2; clone_size: NA; cdr3_aa: CASSPTDSSYNEQFF; cdr3_nt: TGTGCCAGCAGCCCAACGGACAGTTCCTACAATGAGCAGTTCTTC
d_call: TRBD1; j_call: TRBJ2-7; cdr3_length: 13; v_call: TRBV30; clone_size: NA; cdr3_aa: CAWARGTSREQYF; cdr3_nt: TGTGCCTGGGCCAGGGGGACCTCGCGAGAGCAGTACTTC
d_call: NA; j_call: TRBJ2-7; cdr3_length: 17; v_call: TRBV7-9; clone_size: NA; cdr3_aa: CASSPQRVGESSYEQYF; cdr3_nt: TGTGCCAGCAGCCCCCAGAGGGTTGGAGAGAGCTCCTACGAGCAGTACTTC
d_call: NA; j_call: TRBJ1-1; cdr3_length: 13; v_call: TRBV19; clone_size: once; cdr3_aa: CASSTRAPGEAFF; cdr3_nt: TGTGCCAGTAGTACCCGGGCCCCCGGGGAAGCTTTCTTT
d_call: NA; j_call: TRBJ2-7; cdr3_length: 15; v_call: TRBV4-3; clone_size: NA; cdr3_aa: CASSLRAGSSYEQYF; cdr3_nt: TGCGCCAGCAGCCTCAGGGCCGGGAGCTCCTACGAGCAGTACTTC
d_call: TRBD2; j_call: TRBJ2-1; cdr3_length: 16; v_call: TRBV10-1; clone_size: NA; cdr3_aa: CASSAATSGGYNEQFF; cdr3_nt: TGCGCCAGCAGTGCAGCTACTAGCGGGGGGTACAATGAGCAGTTCTTC
d_call: NA; j_call: TRBJ1-1; cdr3_length: 16; v_call: TRBV28; clone_size: NA; cdr3_aa: CASSPGRGGKETEAFF; cdr3_nt: TGTGCCAGCAGCCCCGGTCGGGGAGGGAAGGAGACTGAAGCTTTCTTT
d_call: NA; j_call: TRBJ1-1; cdr3_length: 13; v_call: TRBV14; clone_size: medium-sized; cdr3_aa: CASSQIRNTEAFF; cdr3_nt: TGTGCCAGCAGCCAAATTAGGAACACTGAAGCTTTCTTT
d_call: TRBD1; j_call: TRBJ1-2; cdr3_length: 13; v_call: TRBV14; clone_size: NA; cdr3_aa: CASSRDRGLGYTF; cdr3_nt: TGTGCCAGCAGCCGGGACAGGGGGCTTGGCTACACCTTC
d_call: NA; j_call: TRBJ2-7; cdr3_length: 14; v_call: TRBV28; clone_size: NA; cdr3_aa: CASNGTPYSREQYF; cdr3_nt: TGTGCCAGCAACGGGACTCCCTACTCGAGGGAGCAGTACTTC
d_call: NA; j_call: TRBJ2-7; cdr3_length: 14; v_call: TRBV5-6; clone_size: NA; cdr3_aa: CASSSAGILYEQYF; cdr3_nt: TGTGCCAGCAGTTCGGCAGGGATTCTCTACGAGCAGTACTTC
d_call: TRBD2; j_call: TRBJ2-2; cdr3_length: 15; v_call: TRBV30; clone_size: NA; cdr3_aa: CAWSVGGSPTGELFF; cdr3_nt: TGTGCCTGGAGTGTAGGCGGGAGTCCCACCGGGGAGCTGTTTTTT
d_call: NA; j_call: TRBJ2-7; cdr3_length: 16; v_call: TRBV18; clone_size: NA; cdr3_aa: CASSPVGAGGKGEQYF; cdr3_nt: TGTGCCAGCTCACCGGTCGGAGCGGGCGGGAAGGGCGAGCAGTACTTC